At least ten counts were recorded for the clone carrying this T cell receptor beta chain. Antigen specificity is unknown. Treg sorting used a CD4+CD25+CD127-/low gate. Semi-nested PCR with Nested Universal Primer A followed constant-region reverse priming of full-length variable regions. TCRdb passed the 5' RACE reads through MiXCR, listing each CDR3 protein once. The sample lists tens of thousands of distinct CDR3 sequences, roughly 21% occurring once. Trimming shortened V by 5 bases and J by 6 bases, and 14 bases separated the two germline ends. CDR3 length: 12 residues. Germline V gene data show CDR1 as DFQATT and CDR2 as SNEGSKA (reference sequence). Study-level points and caveats: Tumor memory CD4+ T cell TCR gene usage was found to cluster with blood and lymph node memory CD4+ cells and with lymph node naive CD4+ cells.

This TCR was recovered from a female donor with breast cancer. The chain joins TRBV20-1 to TRBJ2-7; tentatively, D is TRBD1 (7 bases). Material: Tregs sorted from blood. CDR3 nucleotides: TGCAGTGCTGTGGGCCAGGGGGGCGAGCAGTACTTC. It is translated as CSAVGQGGEQYF.